Here is one T cell receptor (beta chain) with its context. What it binds is not known. This sample is part of a study of T cell responses to AZD1222 COVID-19 vaccine. General study results and limits: Variant regions that are unmutated are reportedly the target of nearly half of spike-specific TCRs. Donors were mostly white British, more females; clonal diversity possibly underestimated. Two doses of AZD1222 preceded a rise in Spike-specific TCR breadth and depth. Sampling captured repertoires only after the peak T cell response.

Produced via immunoSEQ multiplex PCR; TCRdb's table is partial and in-frame only. The sample gives roughly 89,000 clones, approximately 87% of which show up once; approximately 4.5% is in the top ten. This clonotype was sampled from an adult in good health. The sample was peripheral blood, taken on day 0 of MenACWY control vaccination.

DNA for the CDR3: TGTGCCAGCAGCATACAGCAGGGAGCGCCCCAGGGGACAGATACGCAGTATTTT. Its translation is CASSIQQGAPQGTDTQYF. The chain is built from TRBV5-5 and TRBJ2-3, with D possibly being TRBD1 (6 bases). Per germline, CDR1 SGHKS and CDR2 YYEKEE (reference sequence). V was clipped by 4 bases and J by 3 bases, with 24 bases between them. The CDR3 is 18 amino acids.